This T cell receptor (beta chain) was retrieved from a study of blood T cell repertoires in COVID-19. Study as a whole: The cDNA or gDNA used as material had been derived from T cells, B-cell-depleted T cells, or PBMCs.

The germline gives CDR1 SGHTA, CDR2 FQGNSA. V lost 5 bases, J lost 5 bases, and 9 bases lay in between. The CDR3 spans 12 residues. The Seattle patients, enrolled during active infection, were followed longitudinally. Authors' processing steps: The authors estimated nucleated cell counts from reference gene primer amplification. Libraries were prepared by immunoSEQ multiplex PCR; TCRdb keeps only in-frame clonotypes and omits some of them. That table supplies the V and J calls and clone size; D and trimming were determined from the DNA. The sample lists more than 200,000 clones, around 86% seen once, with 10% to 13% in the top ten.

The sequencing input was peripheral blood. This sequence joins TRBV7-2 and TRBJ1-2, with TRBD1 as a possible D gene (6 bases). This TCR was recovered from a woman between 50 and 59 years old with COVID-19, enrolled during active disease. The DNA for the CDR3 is TGTGCCAGCAGCCCGGACAGTTATGGCTACACCTTC. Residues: CASSPDSYGYTF.